The TCR beta chain described here comes from a study of T cells in Graves' hyperthyroidism and ophthalmopathy. An absence of ophthalmopathy progression within 18 months meant stable Graves' hyperthyroidism. More than 9.5 ml fresh peripheral blood yielded the PBMCs. The sample holds a few counts of this clonotype. Its antigen remains unknown. Study findings and constraints: Most clonotypes expanded in thyroid above 0.001 were likewise present in blood. In the analysis, a 13 V-J model separated ophthalmopathy from stable hyperthyroidism.

TCR beta CDR3 sequences were amplified from RNA transcripts. The HTBI primer set was used in a first-round RT-PCR of the TCR CDR3. MiXCR was run by TCRdb on the multiplex PCR reads, yielding one entry per CDR3 protein. The repertoire holds roughly 700,000 distinct CDR3 sequences, with approximately 15% as singletons. The CDR3 totals 18 residues. CDR1 SGDLS and CDR2 YYNGEE come from the germline V gene. V was cut by 4 bases and J by 0 bases, with 23 bases left in between. Material: blood. This receptor was identified in a woman aged 18-29 years with Graves' hyperthyroidism. The chain links TRBV9 to TRBJ2-7; D is possibly TRBD2 (5 bases). CDR3 DNA sequence: TGTGCCAGCAGCCCGAGAGTAGGGCGCGGGTTGCTCTCCTACGAGCAGTACTTC. It codes for CASSPRVGRGLLSYEQYF. Based on the CDR3 plus reference TRBV9 and TRBJ2-7, the full variable domain is DSGVTQTPKHLITATGQRVTLRCSPRSGDLSVYWYQQSLDQGLQFLIQYYNGEERAKGNILERFSAQQFPDLHSELNLSSLELGDSALYFCASSPRVGRGLLSYEQYFGPGTRLTVT.